These T cell receptor beta chains were read from a single sample in a study of CD8 T cells in Susac syndrome. TCRdb redid the calling of the immunoSEQ multiplex PCR reads with MiXCR, one entry per CDR3 protein. The sample consists of 180,000 or so distinct CDR3 sequences, over 85% of them appearing once. Sequencing input: CD4+ T cells from PBMCs. Receptor source: a human donor in good health. CDR3s include the opening cysteine and the closing phenylalanine or tryptophan. Fields, in order: J gene, clone size, D gene, V gene, CDR3 DNA, CDR3 protein. The D gene is left open where the match is weak. Clone size, where shown, is once, few, many, or a class for clones that have expanded.

TRBJ2-3	-	-	TRBV5-1	TGCGCCAGCAGCTTGGCCGGTCGCACAGATACGCAGTATTTT	CASSLAGRTDTQYF
TRBJ2-7	-	TRBD2	TRBV12-3/TRBV12-4	TGTGCCAGCAGTGAACTAGCGGGGTCACGTGAGCAGTACTTC	CASSELAGSREQYF
TRBJ2-5	-	TRBD2	TRBV28	TGTGCCAGCACCATTAGCGGGAGAGGGGAGACCCAGTACTTC	CASTISGRGETQYF
TRBJ2-7	once	-	TRBV9	TGTGCCAGCAGCCCCCTAGTGGGACAAGGATCCGAGCAGTACTTC	CASSPLVGQGSEQYF
TRBJ2-1	-	TRBD1	TRBV7-8	TGTGCCAGCAGCTCCCTCTGGACAGGAACCTACAATGAGCAGTTCTTC	CASSSLWTGTYNEQFF
TRBJ2-3	few	TRBD2	TRBV6-6	TGTGCCAGCAGGTTAGCGGGAGGTGGCACAGATACGCAGTATTTT	CASRLAGGGTDTQYF
TRBJ1-4	-	-	TRBV30	TGTGCCTGGAGTATGGAGGGAAAACTGTTTTTT	CAWSMEGKLFF
TRBJ2-5	-	TRBD2	TRBV20-1	TGCAGTGCTAGTAATGCGGGAGTGACATCGGAGACCCAGTACTTC	CSASNAGVTSETQYF
TRBJ2-3	-	TRBD1	TRBV20-1	TGCAGTGCGTCGAGGACAGGCCTGGACACAGATACGCAGTATTTT	CSASRTGLDTDTQYF
TRBJ2-3	-	TRBD1	TRBV27	TGTGCCAGCAGTCACGGACAGGGGGCGGATGGTACGCAGTATTTT	CASSHGQGADGTQYF
TRBJ2-5	-	TRBD2	TRBV5-1	TGCGCCAGCAGCCAGACCCTAGCGGGAGGAAAAGAGACCCAGTACTTC	CASSQTLAGGKETQYF
TRBJ2-7	-	-	TRBV3-1	TGTGCCAGCAGCCACTCGCCGGGGGCCTACGAGCAGTACTTC	CASSHSPGAYEQYF
TRBJ2-5	-	-	TRBV29-1	TGCAGCGTTGAAGATCCGGACAGTTCTCAAGGGTGGGAGACCCAGTACTTC	CSVEDPDSSQGWETQYF
TRBJ2-3	-	-	TRBV20-1	TGCAGTGCAGTTCCCTACAAGATCACAGATACGCAGTATTTT	CSAVPYKITDTQYF
TRBJ2-7	-	TRBD2	TRBV12-3/TRBV12-4	TGTGCCAGCAGTTTAGAATTGGTGACTAGCGGGATCTTGTACTTC	CASSLELVTSGILYF
TRBJ2-1	-	-	TRBV29-1	TGCAGCGGGGTGGGGGCTCTGTATCATGAGCAGTTCTTC	CSGVGALYHEQFF
TRBJ1-1	-	-	TRBV4-3	TGCGCCAGCAGCCAGAGGGGGGTGAACACTGAAGCTTTCTTT	CASSQRGVNTEAFF
TRBJ1-1	-	TRBD1	TRBV30	TGTGCCTGGGTAGGGGGCGCGTACACTGAAGCTTTCTTT	CAWVGGAYTEAFF
TRBJ1-1	-	TRBD1	TRBV27	TGTGCCAGCAGTCCGGACAGGATTGAGAACACTGAAGCTTTCTTT	CASSPDRIENTEAFF